This entry lists 14 T cell receptor beta chains sequenced from one sample in a study of regulatory T cells in long-lasting Graves disease. Arm-PCR of CDR3 regions with iRepertoire HTBI primers generated TCR beta libraries. TCRdb redid the calling of the multiplex PCR reads with MiXCR, one entry per CDR3 protein. The sample has nearly 350,000 distinct CDR3 sequences; 20% are singletons. Time point meaning: persistent/refractory GD, antithyroid drugs over 5 years with positive TRAb. Researchers made the TCR library from RNA that was extracted from PBMCs. The source material was peripheral blood mononuclear cells (PBMCs), sampled when the disease was refractory, from a patient treated with antithyroid drugs. Source of these receptors: a female donor with Graves disease.

The table lists this clonotype with many counts. The chain recombines TRBV27 with TRBJ1-6; D might be TRBD1 (6 bases). Per germline, CDR1 MNHEY and CDR2 SMNVEV (reference sequence). V was pared by 6 bases and J by 6 bases, with 21 bases between. The CDR3 length is 17 residues. CDR3 bases: TGTGCCAGCAGACGTGCCACAGGGTTGGCGGGTAATTCACCCCTCCACTTT. Translation: CASRRATGLAGNSPLHF.

The gene calls are TRBV4-2 and TRBJ2-3; 7 positions agree with TRBD2. The ends lost 4 bases at V and 5 bases at J; junction bases unmatched: 6. From germline, CDR1 is LGHNA and CDR2 YNFKEQ. There are 14 residues in the CDR3. The CDR3 bases are TGTGCCAGCAGCCCGAAGACGGGGGGAGATACGCAGTATTTT. It translates to CASSPKTGGDTQYF.

The sample holds many counts of this clonotype. This rearrangement joins TRBV28 to TRBJ1-6; D is perhaps TRBD1 (6 bases). CDR1 and CDR2 from the germline V gene are MDHEN and SYDVKM. There are 14 residues in the CDR3. V dropped 11 bases and J dropped 10 bases, with 21 bases sitting between them. CDR3 in amino acids: CAGVSRGLGSPLHF. CDR3 DNA sequence: TGTGCCGGCGTGTCGAGGGGGTTGGGGTCACCCCTCCACTTT.

This clonotype appeared a few times. The rearrangement joins TRBV6-5 to TRBJ1-3; D is unresolved. Germline V lookup: CDR1 MNHEY, CDR2 SVGAGI. Trimming removed 3 bases from V and 0 bases from J, with 6 bases in between. The CDR3 has 14 residues. CDR3: CASSYPHSGNTIYF. In DNA, the CDR3 is TGTGCCAGCAGTTATCCGCACTCTGGAAACACCATATATTTT.

The rearrangement links TRBV6-1 to TRBJ2-2; TRBD2 is a possible D gene (7 bases). CDR1 is MNHNS, CDR2 SASEGT, per germline. V was trimmed by 5 bases and J by 7 bases, leaving 14 bases between them. The CDR3 runs 14 residues. The CDR3 sequence is CASSQGRGGGELFF. The CDR3 DNA sequence: TGTGCCAGCAGTCAGGGGCGCGGGGGCGGGGAGCTGTTTTTT.

In this sample, this clonotype turned up many times. This chain uses TRBV11-2 with TRBJ2-2; D is possibly TRBD1 or TRBD2 (5 bases each). This CDR3 comprises 16 residues. V gave up 4 bases and J gave up 1 base, with 13 bases separating them. Germline loops: CDR1 SGHAT, CDR2 FQNNGV. CDR3 nucleotides: TGTGCCAGCAGCTCTGTGGTGGGGGTGAACACCGGGGAGCTGTTTTTT. It encodes CASSSVVGVNTGELFF.

This clonotype showed up many times. V gene TRBV20-1 combines with J gene TRBJ1-2; weak D call: TRBD1 (6 bases). Per the germline V gene, CDR1 is DFQATT and CDR2 is SNEGSKA (reference sequence). V shed 1 base and J shed 6 bases, with 12 bases lying between them. The CDR3 is 13 amino acids. The CDR3 protein is CSARVNRADGYTF. In nucleotides, the CDR3 is TGCAGTGCTAGAGTAAACAGGGCTGATGGCTACACCTTC.

The rearrangement uses TRBV28 and TRBJ2-7; 8 positions agree with TRBD1. Germline CDR1 reads MDHEN; CDR2 reads SYDVKM. The V gene end was trimmed by 4 bases and the J gene end by 6 bases; junction bases not matched to a gene: 11. This CDR3 has 15 residues. In nucleotides, the CDR3 is TGTGCCAGCAGTTCGGACAGGGCATTAGGATCCGAGCAGTACTTC. It specifies CASSSDRALGSEQYF.

In this sample, this clonotype turned up many times. The chain is built from TRBV11-1 and TRBJ2-5; a possible D gene is TRBD1 (6 bases). Trimming removed 0 bases from V and 5 bases from J, with 13 bases in between. The germline V gene encodes CDR1 SGHAT and CDR2 FQDESV (reference sequence). The CDR3 contains 15 residues. CDR3 nucleotides: TGTGCCAGCAGCTTAGCGACAGGCTCAGGGGAGACCCAGTACTTC. Protein sequence: CASSLATGSGETQYF.

The rearrangement joins TRBV24-1 to TRBJ2-2; TRBD2 matches 10 bases. The CDR3 is 19 amino acids. Per the germline V gene, CDR1 is KGHDR and CDR2 is SFDVKD. V gave up 4 bases and J gave up 3 bases; unmatched junction bases: 13. CDR3 in amino acids: CATSDQGFLAGDYTGELFF. The DNA for the CDR3 is TGTGCCACCAGTGACCAGGGGTTTCTAGCGGGAGACTACACCGGGGAGCTGTTTTTT.

This clonotype was picked up many times. This chain connects TRBV6-1 to TRBJ2-7, with TRBD1 identical over 9 bases. The CDR3 length is 14 residues. Trimming at V came to 6 bases and at J to 2 bases, leaving 5 bases not matched to a gene. Per the germline V gene, CDR1 is MNHNS and CDR2 is SASEGT. The CDR3: CASRVGQGPYEQYF. The CDR3 DNA reads TGTGCCAGCAGAGTGGGACAGGGACCCTACGAGCAGTACTTC.

This chain connects TRBV6-5 to TRBJ2-7; either TRBD1 or TRBD2 may fit D (5 bases each). The CDR3 totals 14 residues. Deletions cut 4 bases from V and 5 bases from J, with 15 bases between. Per the germline V gene, CDR1 is MNHEY and CDR2 is SVGAGI. CDR3 nucleotide sequence: TGTGCCAGCAGTTGGGACCGGAAGATCCACGAGCAGTACTTC. Protein: CASSWDRKIHEQYF.

This clonotype was seen a handful of times. V is TRBV7-2 and J is TRBJ2-5; possibly TRBD1 or TRBD2 for D (6 bases each). This CDR3 has 14 amino acids. Looked up from germline, CDR1 is SGHTA and CDR2 is FQGNSA. Trimming removed 1 base at V and 8 bases at J, with 14 bases between. CDR3 sequence reads: CASSLVGGARTQYF. CDR3 DNA sequence: TGTGCCAGCAGCTTAGTGGGGGGCGCCCGTACCCAGTACTTC.

This rearrangement joins TRBV5-1 to TRBJ2-6, with unresolved D. The germline V gene has CDR1 SGHRS and CDR2 YFSETQ. The CDR3 spans 16 residues. V lost 2 bases and J lost 2, with 11 bases in between. The CDR3 bases are TGCGCCAGCAGCTTTGAGCCCCGTCCTGGGGCCAACGTCCTGACTTTC. Translated, it gives CASSFEPRPGANVLTF.